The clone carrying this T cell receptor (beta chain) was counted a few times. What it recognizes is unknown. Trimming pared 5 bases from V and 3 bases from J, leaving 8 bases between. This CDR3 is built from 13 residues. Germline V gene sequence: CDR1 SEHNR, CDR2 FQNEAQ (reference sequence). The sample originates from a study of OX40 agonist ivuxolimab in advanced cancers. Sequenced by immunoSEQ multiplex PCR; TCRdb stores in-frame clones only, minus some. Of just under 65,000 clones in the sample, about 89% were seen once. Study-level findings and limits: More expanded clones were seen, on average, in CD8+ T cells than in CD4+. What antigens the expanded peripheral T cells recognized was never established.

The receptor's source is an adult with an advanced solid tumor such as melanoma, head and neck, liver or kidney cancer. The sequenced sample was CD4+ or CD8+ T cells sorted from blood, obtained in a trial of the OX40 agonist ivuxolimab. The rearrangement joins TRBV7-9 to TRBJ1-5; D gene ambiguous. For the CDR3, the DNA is TGTGCCAGCAGCCGAGGAGCCAATCAGCCCCAGCATTTT. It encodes CASSRGANQPQHF.